This T cell receptor (beta chain) was sequenced in a study of blood T cells in healthy people across ages (dated by TCRdb to the mid-2010s). Regarding the complete study: In model experiments, template switching captured roughly one uniquely barcoded TCR beta cDNA molecule for every two T cells. To track age-related changes in TCR beta repertoire diversity, the study relied on deep sequencing normalized with unique cDNA molecular identifiers. The donors were split into four age groups: young (average around 17 years), middle-aged (roughly 39), aged (roughly 65) and long-lived (about 82). To avoid experimental bias, donors of different ages were distributed randomly across sequencing lanes. Using the same blood draw, the study looked at two additional independent replicas of 1 million unique cDNA reads for two donors, one aged 18 to 30 and the other aged 80 or older. Overall study results and their limits: A strong correlation was found between observed TCR beta diversity and the percentage of naive T cells measured by flow cytometry. Conclusive comparison of naive and antigen-experienced compartments was prevented by the profiling of bulk unsorted PBMCs. Because the CMV infection status of the donors was unknown, age-related changes in expanded clonotypes may potentially have been confounded. Estimates of total diversity based on one million sequenced T cells were regarded as lower bounds and as underestimates. Compared with the aged group, more naive CD4+ T cells, fewer expanded clones and increased TCR diversity were shown by the long-lived group, suggesting age selection. Observed TCR beta diversity per million T cells fell roughly linearly with age, and a significant reduction was already apparent by age about 38.

The CDR3, cysteine through phenylalanine, is 12 amino acids long. CDR3 DNA is the only sequence kept; it has 36 bases, read in frame from the first base. CDR1 is given as MDHEN and CDR2 as SYDVKM, both from the germline V gene. V is shortened by 10 bases, J by 0 bases, and the region joining them spans 10 bases. Library prep was done by 5' RACE. The sample was run on an Illumina HiSeq 2500. A second PCR of roughly 6 to 12 cycles was run with a J-beta primer mix and a sample-barcoded 5' primer. A unique molecular identifier was introduced onto each TCR beta cDNA molecule by a template-switch 5' adaptor carrying 12 random nucleotides. Each sample yielded at least 2.5 million CDR3-containing paired-end reads. First-strand cDNA synthesis was performed from all RNA using the Mint cDNA synthesis kit, with priming by a TRBC-specific oligonucleotide. Following uracil-DNA glycosylase treatment, a first 18-cycle PCR with universal primers M1SS and BC2_uni_R was performed on all cDNA. The study's own analysis went as follows. Normalization of each sample was performed by random selection of 1 million high-quality reads, each carrying a distinct molecular identifier. Reads with shared molecular identifiers were discarded instead of being binned into consensus sequences. MiTCR, run with a Q25 quality threshold and the strictest error-elimination algorithm, handled CDR3 identification, clonotype clustering and error correction. A nonparametric unseen species model with Euler transformation was used to estimate a lower bound on total TCR beta diversity. Through fastp at Q25 and MiXCR, TCRdb rebuilt clones from the public reads, retaining in-frame beta chains. CDR3 protein duplicates are merged, each entry listing the most common genes and DNA. The V and J calls come from TCRdb's annotation, not from the publication. For this sample the table gives 650,000 to 1,000,000 distinct CDR3 sequences, of which around half were detected only once. Jointly, the top ten make up 18% of the sample.

This clonotype was counted a few times. The antigen this receptor binds is unknown. No quality values exist for individual bases; no much larger clone is one base distant. The approximately 39 donors, aged about 6 to 100 years, were systemically healthy Caucasian individuals from Russia. Roughly 10 milliliters of peripheral blood were drawn from each donor into EDTA-treated Vacutainer tubes. PBMCs were isolated by Ficoll-Paque density-gradient centrifugation, with at least 7 million obtained per sample. Total RNA, at least 6 micrograms per sample, was extracted from PBMCs with Trizol reagent. The percentages of naive CD45RAhigh/CD27high T cells were determined by flow cytometry on a PBMC aliquot from every donor.

The receptor was derived from a man older than 75 in good health. Sequencing used blood. Recombination joined TRBV28 with TRBJ2-7; TRBD2 is possibly the D segment (5 matching bases). The DNA sequence follows: TGTGCCACCCTAGGGAGCTCCTACGAGCAGTACTTC. This codes for CATLGSSYEQYF.